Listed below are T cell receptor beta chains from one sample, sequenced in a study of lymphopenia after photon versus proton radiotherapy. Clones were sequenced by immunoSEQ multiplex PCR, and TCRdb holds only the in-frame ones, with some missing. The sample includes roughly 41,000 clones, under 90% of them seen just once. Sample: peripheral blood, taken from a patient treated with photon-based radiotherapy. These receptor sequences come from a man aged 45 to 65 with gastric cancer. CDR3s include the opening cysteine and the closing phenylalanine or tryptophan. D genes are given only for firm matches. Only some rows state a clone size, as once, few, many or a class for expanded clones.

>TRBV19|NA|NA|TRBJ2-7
CASSISRTPYEQYF
TGTGCCAGTAGTATCTCTCGCACCCCCTACGAGCAGTACTTC
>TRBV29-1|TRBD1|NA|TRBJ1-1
CSVGWTGGNTEAFF
TGCAGCGTTGGATGGACAGGAGGGAACACTGAAGCTTTCTTT
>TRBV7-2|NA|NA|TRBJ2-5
CASSLEIQETQYF
TGTGCCAGCAGCTTAGAGATTCAAGAGACCCAGTACTTC
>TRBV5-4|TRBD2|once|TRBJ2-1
CASSSGEGSYNEQFF
TGTGCCAGCAGCTCCGGGGAGGGCTCCTACAATGAGCAGTTCTTC
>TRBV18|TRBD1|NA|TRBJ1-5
CASSSQGAGQPQHF
TGTGCCAGCTCATCTCAGGGGGCGGGTCAGCCCCAGCATTTT
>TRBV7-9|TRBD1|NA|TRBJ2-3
CASSSSGGFLTDTQYF
TGTGCCAGCAGCTCCTCAGGGGGCTTCCTCACAGATACGCAGTATTTT
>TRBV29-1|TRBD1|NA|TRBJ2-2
CSVGQGSNINTGELFF
TGCAGCGTTGGACAGGGGTCCAATATTAACACCGGGGAGCTGTTTTTT
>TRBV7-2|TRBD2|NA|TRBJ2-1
CATLGEGTYNEQFF
TGTGCCACCCTGGGGGAGGGAACCTACAATGAGCAGTTCTTC
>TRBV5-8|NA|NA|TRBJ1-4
CATSTGTPTNEKLFF
TGTGCCACCAGCACTGGGACCCCAACTAATGAAAAACTGTTTTTT
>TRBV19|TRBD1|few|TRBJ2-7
CASSPEDRQIQYF
TGTGCCAGTAGTCCAGAGGACAGGCAAATACAGTACTTC
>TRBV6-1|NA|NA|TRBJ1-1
CASRDTPRVNTEAFF
TGTGCCAGCAGGGACACCCCAAGGGTGAACACTGAAGCTTTCTTT
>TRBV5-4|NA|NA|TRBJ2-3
CASSLTDTPGNTQYF
TGTGCCAGCAGCTTGACGGACACTCCGGGGAATACGCAGTATTTT
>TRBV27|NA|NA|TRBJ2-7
CASSPTTSPSYEQYF
TGTGCCAGCAGCCCGACGACCTCCCCCTCCTACGAGCAGTACTTC
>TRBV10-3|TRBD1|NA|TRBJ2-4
CAISDVQGANIQYF
TGTGCCATCAGTGACGTACAGGGGGCAAACATTCAGTACTTC
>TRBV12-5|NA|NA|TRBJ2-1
CASGFAVEQFF
TGTGCTAGTGGTTTTGCGGTGGAGCAGTTCTTC
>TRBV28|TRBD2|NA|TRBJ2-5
CASSPLAGGQGYLRETQYF
TGTGCCAGCAGTCCTCTAGCGGGAGGGCAAGGGTATTTGAGGGAGACCCAGTACTTC
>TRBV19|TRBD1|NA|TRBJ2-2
CASSLTGGDGELFF
TGTGCCAGTAGTTTGACAGGGGGGGACGGGGAGCTGTTTTTT